Listed below are T cell receptor beta chains from one sample, sequenced in a study of post-analysis software for immune sequencing data. TCRdb called the PCR reads again in MiXCR, with one record for every CDR3 protein. The sample holds fewer than 700,000 distinct CDR3 sequences, 44% seen once. Sequences were obtained from blood. These receptors all stem from a girl under 18 with multiple sclerosis. CDR3s include the opening cysteine and the closing phenylalanine or tryptophan. Each record gives: J gene, V gene, D gene, clone size, CDR3 DNA, CDR3 protein. D genes are given only for firm matches. Clone size is stated in some rows and not others, as once, few, many or a class when expanded.

>TRBJ2-7|TRBV7-9|-|-
TGTGCCAGCAGCTTCGTACAGGGAGGTTCCTACGAGCAGTACTTC
CASSFVQGGSYEQYF
>TRBJ1-2|TRBV20-1|TRBD1|-
TGCAGTGCTAGAAGGGACAGCTATGGCTACACCTTC
CSARRDSYGYTF
>TRBJ1-2|TRBV10-3|-|-
TGTGCCACCCTCTTTGGTGGGGGGCGAAACTATGGCTACACCTTC
CATLFGGGRNYGYTF
>TRBJ2-2|TRBV12-3/TRBV12-4|TRBD2|few
TGTGCCAGCAACCTAGCGGGACCCGGGGAGCTGTTTTTT
CASNLAGPGELFF
>TRBJ1-1|TRBV12-3/TRBV12-4|TRBD1|-
TGTGCCAGCAGCTTGGACAGGGTCGCTACTGAAGCTTTCTTT
CASSLDRVATEAFF
>TRBJ2-3|TRBV5-1|-|-
TGCGCCAGCAGCCCCCGGGGCCCCCCACAGGATACGCAGTATTTT
CASSPRGPPQDTQYF
>TRBJ2-7|TRBV20-1|-|-
TGCAGTGCTCTCCCCATTGGGGACGGGGGCGAGCAGTACTTC
CSALPIGDGGEQYF
>TRBJ1-1|TRBV12-3/TRBV12-4|-|-
TGTGCCAGCAGTTTAGTCTGGGGGGGGCAAACTGAAGCTTTCTTT
CASSLVWGGQTEAFF
>TRBJ1-4|TRBV9|TRBD1|-
TGTGCCAGCAGCCGGCCGGGACAGGGGAATGAAAAACTGTTTTTT
CASSRPGQGNEKLFF
>TRBJ2-1|TRBV12-3/TRBV12-4|-|-
TGTGCCAGCACCCGGACTGTCCGGGGCAGCAATGAGCAGTTCTTC
CASTRTVRGSNEQFF
>TRBJ2-5|TRBV20-1|-|-
TGCAGTGCCCCCATATCTGGAGTCGGGGAGCAGTACTTC
CSAPISGVGEQYF
>TRBJ2-7|TRBV7-8|TRBD1|-
TGTGCCAGCGGAAGGACAGGGGGAATAGAGGAGCAGTACTTC
CASGRTGGIEEQYF
>TRBJ2-1|TRBV6-1|-|few
TGTGCCAGCGGCCTAGGCGTAGAACGGCTTAATGAGCAGTTCTTC
CASGLGVERLNEQFF
>TRBJ2-7|TRBV25-1|-|-
TGTGCCAGCAGCCCGCTGACAGGCGTAACCTACGTGCAGTACTTC
CASSPLTGVTYVQYF
>TRBJ2-6|TRBV4-1|-|-
TGCGCCAGCAGCAACTCTGCATCTGGGGCCAACGTCCTGACTTTC
CASSNSASGANVLTF
>TRBJ1-5|TRBV6-6|-|-
TGTGCCAGCAGTTACTCGAACCAGCCCGGGGCTCAGCCCCAGCATTTT
CASSYSNQPGAQPQHF
>TRBJ2-4|TRBV7-2|TRBD1|-
TGTGCCAGCAGCTACGGACAGGGGGTAACCAAAAACATTCAGTACTTC
CASSYGQGVTKNIQYF
>TRBJ2-5|TRBV5-5|-|-
TGTGCCAGCAACTTTCCTGCAGGGGGGGAGACCCAGTACTTC
CASNFPAGGETQYF
>TRBJ1-2|TRBV5-1|TRBD1|-
TGCGCCAGCAGCAAGGCCGGGACAGGGGGTCACTATGGCTACACCTTC
CASSKAGTGGHYGYTF